This passage covers 22 T cell receptor beta chains from one sample sequenced in a study of T cell responses to AZD1222 COVID-19 vaccine. Sequencing was performed with immunoSEQ multiplex PCR; in TCRdb, only in-frame clones are kept and a portion is missing. The sample includes over 95,000 clones, about nine tenths of them seen just once. The sample was peripheral blood, taken on day 0 of AZD1222 vaccination. The source of these receptors is an adult in good health.

The chain has TRBV7-8 and TRBJ2-1; D perhaps matches TRBD1 (6 bases). The length of the CDR3 is 15 residues. The germline gives CDR1 SGHVS, CDR2 FQNEAQ. V lost 4 bases and J 5 bases, leaving 15 bases between the germline ends. CDR3 protein: CASSSVTGTNNEQFF. The CDR3 DNA reads TGTGCCAGCAGCTCTGTGACGGGGACAAACAATGAGCAGTTCTTC.

The chain combines TRBV5-1 with TRBJ1-2; 7 bases line up with TRBD1. With V trimmed by 2 bases and J by 2 bases, 3 bases remained unmatched. The V gene's germline CDR1 is SGHRS and CDR2 YFSETQ. CDR3 length: 14 residues. CDR3 residues: CASSLRGLNYGYTF. CDR3 nucleotides: TGCGCCAGCAGCTTAAGGGGGCTCAACTATGGCTACACCTTC.

The CDR3 spells CASSLRAGVQRLETQYF. CDR3 DNA: TGTGCCAGCAGCTTACGGGCAGGGGTTCAGAGGTTAGAGACCCAGTACTTC. The V and J genes are TRBV7-2 and TRBJ2-5, with a weak D call TRBD1 (6 bases). This CDR3 is built from 17 residues. V dropped 2 bases and J dropped 4 bases, with 20 bases sitting between them. Germline V lookup: CDR1 SGHTA, CDR2 FQGNSA.

The chain couples TRBV5-5 to TRBJ2-5; 15 bases fit TRBD2. The CDR3 totals 15 residues. Per the germline V gene, CDR1 is SGHKS and CDR2 is YYEKEE (reference sequence). Germline trimming cut 3 bases from V and 9 bases from J; bases unmatched to any gene: 6. As DNA, the CDR3 is TGTGCCAGCAGCTGGACTAGCGGGGGGGATGAGTCCCAGTACTTC. Translating it yields CASSWTSGGDESQYF.

The V call is TRBV7-8, the J call TRBJ2-5; 9 nucleotides align to TRBD2. Germline values: CDR1 SGHVS, CDR2 FQNEAQ. With 0 bases clipped from V and 5 bases from J, the junction kept 13 bases outside the gene matches. This CDR3 has 18 residues. The CDR3 DNA reads TGTGCCAGCAGCTTAGCGGAGGTAGCGGGGGTTCGTGGGGAGACCCAGTACTTC. It encodes CASSLAEVAGVRGETQYF.

The chain recombines TRBV30 with TRBJ2-2; 9 bases agree with TRBD2. The length of the CDR3 is 15 residues. The germline V gene has CDR1 GTSNPN and CDR2 SVGIG (reference sequence). Trimming took 4 bases from V and 1 from J; bases not matched to a gene: 4. Here the CDR3 DNA reads TGTGCCTGGACCCAGACTAGCGGGAACACCGGGGAGCTGTTTTTT. The encoded protein is CAWTQTSGNTGELFF.

V usage is TRBV7-9 and J usage is TRBJ2-7; 7 nucleotides agree with TRBD1. With 8 bases clipped from V and 7 bases from J, the junction kept 5 bases outside the gene matches. This CDR3 is 11 amino acids long. Germline V gene sequence: CDR1 SEHNR, CDR2 FQNEAQ (reference sequence). In DNA form, the CDR3 reads TGTGCCAGCGGCAGGGGGTGGGAGCAGTACTTC. Translated, it gives CASGRGWEQYF.

This chain links TRBV28 with TRBJ1-4, with a weak D call TRBD1 (6 bases). Germline loops: CDR1 MDHEN, CDR2 SYDVKM. The CDR3 runs 13 residues. V was cut by 9 bases and J by 5 bases, with 13 bases left in between. CDR3 loop: CASQQGRNEKLFF. CDR3 nucleotides: TGTGCCAGTCAACAGGGTAGAAATGAAAAACTGTTTTTT.

The V call is TRBV19, the J call TRBJ1-3; D is ambiguous. The V end lost 7 bases, the J end lost 3 bases, and 16 bases lay between the germline ends. Germline CDR1 LNHDA, CDR2 SQIVND (reference sequence). CDR3 length equals 15 residues. CDR3 coding DNA: TGTGCCAGTAACACCCCGGGAAGGTTTGGAAACACCATATATTTT. It yields the protein CASNTPGRFGNTIYF. The full variable domain, in which reference TRBV19 and TRBJ1-3 provide the parts outside the CDR3, is DGGITQSPKYLFRKEGQNVTLSCEQNLNHDAMYWYRQDPGQGLRLIYYSQIVNDFQKGDIAEGYSVSREKKESFPLTVTSAQKNPTAFYLCASNTPGRFGNTIYFGEGSWLTVV.

This chain links TRBV29-1 with TRBJ2-2; 11 nucleotides line up with TRBD1. This CDR3 contains 14 residues. Trimming cost V 4 bases and J 5 bases; bases outside gene matches: 3. The germline V gene encodes CDR1 SQVTM and CDR2 ANQGSEA. CDR3 bases: TGCAGCGTTGTTGGGACAGGGGGAACCGGGGAGCTGTTTTTT. Amino acid sequence: CSVVGTGGTGELFF.

The chain joins TRBV10-3 to TRBJ2-7; 8 bases are a match to TRBD1. Germline values: CDR1 ENHRY, CDR2 SYGVKD. The junction had 6 bases not matched to a gene; V was cut back by 5 bases and J by 3 bases. The length of the CDR3 is 14 residues. DNA of the CDR3: TGTGCCATCAGTTCGACAGGGGTAAGCTACGAGCAGTACTTC. The encoded protein is CAISSTGVSYEQYF.

The rearrangement links TRBV4-2 to TRBJ2-2; D unresolved. V lost 0 bases, J lost 5 bases, and 10 bases lay in between. Germline loops: CDR1 LGHNA, CDR2 YNFKEQ. The CDR3 contains 15 residues. The CDR3 is CASSQDQVYTGELFF. The CDR3 DNA sequence: TGTGCCAGCAGCCAAGATCAGGTTTATACCGGGGAGCTGTTTTTT.

The rearrangement links TRBV5-5 to TRBJ1-2; 10 nucleotides align to TRBD1. The CDR3 has 16 amino acids. Per germline, CDR1 SGHKS and CDR2 YYEKEE (reference sequence). Trimming at V came to 0 bases and at J to 0 bases, leaving 2 bases not matched to a gene. CDR3 region: CASSLGQGASNYGYTF. CDR3 nucleotide sequence: TGTGCCAGCAGCTTGGGACAGGGGGCATCTAACTATGGCTACACCTTC.

This clone has just one count. This chain uses TRBV15 with TRBJ1-2; 12 bases map to TRBD1. The CDR3 length is 16 residues. Germline loops: CDR1 LNHNV, CDR2 YYDKDF (reference sequence). J lost 6 bases, V lost 1 base, and 6 bases had no gene match. CDR3 DNA: TGTGCCACCAGCAGAGGGTGGGGGACAGGGGGCCATGGCTACACCTTC. Amino acid sequence: CATSRGWGTGGHGYTF.

This clone was recorded only once. The chain combines TRBV30 with TRBJ1-2; D gene uncertain. Trimming cost V 0 bases and J 8 bases, with 13 bases left between them. From germline, CDR1 is GTSNPN and CDR2 SVGIG (reference sequence). The CDR3 is made up of 13 amino acids. Here the CDR3 reads CAWSVQSERGYTF. The CDR3, as DNA: TGTGCCTGGAGTGTACAATCCGAGCGGGGCTACACCTTC. The whole variable domain, filled in from reference TRBV30 and TRBJ1-2, reads SQTIHQWPATLVQPVGSPLSLECTVEGTSNPNLYWYRQAAGRGLQLLFYSVGIGQISSEVPQNLSASRPQDRQFILSSKKLLLSDSGFYLCAWSVQSERGYTFGSGTRLTVV.

V is TRBV18 and J is TRBJ1-2; maybe TRBD1 (6 bases). CDR3 length: 17 residues. Germline V CDR1 and CDR2: KGHSH, LQKENI. V gave up 3 bases and J gave up 3 bases, with 20 bases separating them. The CDR3 protein is CASSPTSWGGQDYGYTF. Written as DNA, the CDR3 is TGTGCCAGCTCACCCACATCGTGGGGGGGGCAGGACTATGGCTACACCTTC. The full variable domain, its missing parts supplied by reference TRBV18 and TRBJ1-2, is NAGVMQNPRHLVRRRGQEARLRCSPMKGHSHVYWYRQLPEEGLKFMVYLQKENIIDESGMPKERFSAEFPKEGPSILRIQQVVRGDSAAYFCASSPTSWGGQDYGYTFGSGTRLTVV.

V and J are TRBV19 and TRBJ1-2, with D possibly TRBD1 on 6 matching bases. Looked up from germline, CDR1 is LNHDA and CDR2 is SQIVND (reference sequence). V gave up 3 bases and J gave up 12 bases, with 14 bases separating them. CDR3 length: 12 amino acids. The CDR3 spells CASSIRGGENTF. The CDR3 DNA sequence: TGTGCCAGTAGTATCCGAGGGGGTGAGAACACCTTC.

V usage is TRBV20-1 and J usage is TRBJ2-6; TRBD1 might be the D (6 bases). The CDR3 spans 19 residues. Germline V gene lookup returns CDR1 DFQATT and CDR2 SNEGSKA (reference sequence). With 3 bases removed from V and 0 bases from J, the gap between germline ends came to 21 bases. CDR3 in DNA: TGCAGTGCTAGTAATATACGAGGCGGACAGCACTCTGGGGCCAACGTCCTGACTTTC. This sequence encodes CSASNIRGGQHSGANVLTF.

The chain recombines TRBV4-3 with TRBJ1-2; D uncertain. Germline-derived CDR1 and CDR2 are LGHNA and YSLEER. The CDR3 consists of 13 residues. V was clipped by 0 bases and J by 4 bases, with 6 bases between them. CDR3 sequence (DNA): TGCGCCAGCAGCCAAGATGGCAGCTATGGCTACACCTTC. Translating gives CASSQDGSYGYTF.

V gene TRBV6-2 or TRBV6-3 combines with J gene TRBJ1-2, with D unresolved. Looked up from germline, CDR1 is MNHEY and CDR2 is SVGEGT. This CDR3 has 14 amino acids. Trimming left V 2 bases short and J 4 bases short, with 11 bases between. The DNA of the CDR3 is TGTGCCAGCAGTTACGCCGGGCAGAGCTATGGCTACACCTTC. Its protein is CASSYAGQSYGYTF.

The chain has TRBV6-5 and TRBJ2-7, with D possibly TRBD1 on 5 matching bases. Trimming took 4 bases from V and 2 from J, leaving 15 bases between them. Germline V gene lookup returns CDR1 MNHEY and CDR2 SVGAGI. This CDR3 contains 15 residues. The DNA of the CDR3 is TGTGCCAGCAGTTCACAGGTCCGTGGCCCCTACGAGCAGTACTTC. Its protein product is CASSSQVRGPYEQYF.

This chain joins TRBV21-1 and TRBJ1-2; the table's D call, TRBD1, has no DNA check behind it. TRBV21-1 is a listed pseudogene. The CDR3 is 17 residues long. The CDR3 DNA is TGTGCCAGCAGCACAAACTCGCGGACAGGGAAAATCTATGGCTACACCTTC. Translation: CASSTNSRTGKIYGYTF.